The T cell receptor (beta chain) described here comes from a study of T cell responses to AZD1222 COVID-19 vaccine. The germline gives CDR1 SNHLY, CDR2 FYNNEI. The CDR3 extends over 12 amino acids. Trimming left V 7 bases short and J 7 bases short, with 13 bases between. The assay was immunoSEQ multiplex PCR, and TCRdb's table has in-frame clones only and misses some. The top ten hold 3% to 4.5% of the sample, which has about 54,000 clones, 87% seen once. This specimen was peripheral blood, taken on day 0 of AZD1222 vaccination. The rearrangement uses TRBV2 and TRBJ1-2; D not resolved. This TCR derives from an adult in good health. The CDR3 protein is CASTDEGFGYTF. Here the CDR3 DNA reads TGTGCCAGCACCGACGAGGGATTTGGCTACACCTTC.